This TCR beta chain derives from a study of blood T cell repertoires in COVID-19. CDR1 is SNHLY and CDR2 is FYNNEI in the germline V gene. The V and J ends lost 0 bases and 8 bases, in that order; junction bases with no gene match: 7. This CDR3 comprises 15 residues. Participants spanned ages about 18 to 95 years and resided in 20 to 30 US areas. Within the 2 weeks before study entry, each person in the exposed group met a COVID-19 case. Under the authors' procedure: Quantification of nucleated cells was approximated via reference gene primer amplification. Here immunoSEQ multiplex PCR was the method, and the copy in TCRdb shows in-frame clones only, minus some. V and J calls and clone size are copied from that table; D and trimming were computed from the DNA. The sample yields under 250,000 clones, about four fifths seen once.

The sequence was obtained from a woman aged 45-60 years who had been exposed to COVID-19. Source material: PBMCs or T cells enriched from blood (not recorded which). This chain uses TRBV2 with TRBJ1-5; 7 positions match TRBD1. CDR3 residues: CASSEAPRGAEPQHF. The CDR3 nucleotides read TGTGCCAGCAGTGAAGCGCCCAGGGGGGCTGAGCCCCAGCATTTT.